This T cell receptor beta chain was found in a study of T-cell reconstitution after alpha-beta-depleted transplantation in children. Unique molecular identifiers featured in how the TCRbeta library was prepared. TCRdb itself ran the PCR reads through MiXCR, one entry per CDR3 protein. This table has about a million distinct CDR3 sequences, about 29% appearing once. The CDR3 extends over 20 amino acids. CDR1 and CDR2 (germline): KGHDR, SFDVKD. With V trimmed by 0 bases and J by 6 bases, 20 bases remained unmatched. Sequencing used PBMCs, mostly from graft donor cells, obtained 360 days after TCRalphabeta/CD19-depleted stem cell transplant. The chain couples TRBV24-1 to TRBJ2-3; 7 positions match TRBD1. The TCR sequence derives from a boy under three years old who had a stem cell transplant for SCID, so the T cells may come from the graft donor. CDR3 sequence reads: CATSDLKGTDTDTLRDTQYF. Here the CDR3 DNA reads TGTGCCACCAGTGATTTGAAGGGGACAGATACAGATACGCTCCGGGATACGCAGTATTTT.